A single sample gave rise to the 5 T cell receptor beta chains below, sequenced in a study of graft-versus-host responses after intestinal transplantation. Profiled with immunoSEQ multiplex PCR; TCRdb holds only in-frame clones, not every one. The sample consists of about 54,000 clones, around 90% of them appearing once. The source material was PBMCs, sampled approximately 660 days after intestinal transplant. The receptors were sampled from a human patient who received an intestinal transplant, so some T cells may come from the graft donor.

This clone has just a few counts. CDR3 in DNA: TGTGCCAGCAGTTTGACAGGGCGTGGCTACACCTTC. Amino acid sequence: CASSLTGRGYTF. The chain has TRBV28 and TRBJ1-2; 7 nucleotides agree with TRBD1. V shed 3 bases, J shed 7 bases, and the junction held 2 bases outside the gene matches. The CDR3 is 12 residues long. Germline V gene sequence: CDR1 MDHEN, CDR2 SYDVKM.

This clone was seen a single time. The chain joins TRBV7-2 to TRBJ2-5; D could derive from TRBD1 or TRBD2 (6 bases each). Germline V gene data show CDR1 as SGHTA and CDR2 as FQGNSA. V lost 4 bases and J lost 5, with 11 bases in between. There are 13 residues in the CDR3. The CDR3 bases are TGTGCCAGCAGCTGGCTAGGGGGGGAGACCCAGTACTTC. Protein sequence: CASSWLGGETQYF.

V and J are TRBV18 and TRBJ1-5, with unresolved D. Germline V gives CDR1 KGHSH, CDR2 LQKENI. Trimming took 2 bases from V and 1 from J, leaving 6 bases between them. This CDR3 has 14 residues. This chain's CDR3 is CASSPVGSNQPQHF. As DNA, the CDR3 is TGTGCCAGCTCACCAGTTGGCAGCAATCAGCCCCAGCATTTT.

The chain joins TRBV10-1 to TRBJ1-3; D is unclear. This CDR3 region has 13 residues. Trimming removed 4 bases at V and 4 bases at J, with 8 bases between. In germline, CDR1 is WNHNN, CDR2 SYGVQD (reference sequence). CDR3 bases: TGCGCCAGCAGTGGGTCTCGAGGAAACACCATATATTTT. As protein: CASSGSRGNTIYF.

The chain combines TRBV9 with TRBJ1-6; no clear D gene. The length of the CDR3 is 14 residues. V lost 3 bases to trimming and J lost 10 bases, with 14 bases between them. CDR1 is SGDLS and CDR2 is YYNGEE in the germline V gene. CDR3 sequence (DNA): TGTGCCAGCAGCGCGGGAGATGCAAGGTCACCCCTCCACTTT. Translating it yields CASSAGDARSPLHF.